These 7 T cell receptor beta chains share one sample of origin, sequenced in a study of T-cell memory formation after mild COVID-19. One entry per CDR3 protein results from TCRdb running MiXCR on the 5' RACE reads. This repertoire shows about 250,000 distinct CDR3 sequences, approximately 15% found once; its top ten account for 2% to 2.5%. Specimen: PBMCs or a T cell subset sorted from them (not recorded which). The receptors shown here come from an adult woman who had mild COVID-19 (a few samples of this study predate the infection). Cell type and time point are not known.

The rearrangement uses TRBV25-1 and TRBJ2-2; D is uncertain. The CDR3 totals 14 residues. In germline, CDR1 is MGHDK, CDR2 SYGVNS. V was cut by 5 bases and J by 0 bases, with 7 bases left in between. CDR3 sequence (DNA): TGTGCCAGCAGTTCCACCTCGAACACCGGGGAGCTGTTTTTT. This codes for CASSSTSNTGELFF. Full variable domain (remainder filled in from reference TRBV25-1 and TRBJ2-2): EADIYQTPRYLVIGTGKKITLECSQTMGHDKMYWYQQDPGMELHLIHYSYGVNSTEKGDLSSESTVSRIRTEHFPLTLESARPSHTSQYLCASSSTSNTGELFFGEGSRLTVL.

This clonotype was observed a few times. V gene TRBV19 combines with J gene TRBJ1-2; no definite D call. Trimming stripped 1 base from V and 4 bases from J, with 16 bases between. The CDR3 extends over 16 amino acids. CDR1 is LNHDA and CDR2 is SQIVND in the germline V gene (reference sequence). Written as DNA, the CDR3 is TGTGCCAGTAGTATAGGTACCTGGGCCGCTTCCTATGGCTACACCTTC. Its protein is CASSIGTWAASYGYTF.

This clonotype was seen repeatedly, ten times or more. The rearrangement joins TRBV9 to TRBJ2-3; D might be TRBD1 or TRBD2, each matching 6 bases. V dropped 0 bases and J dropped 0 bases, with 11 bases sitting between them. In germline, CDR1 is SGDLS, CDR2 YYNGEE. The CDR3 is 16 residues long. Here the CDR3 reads CASSVGGARSTDTQYF. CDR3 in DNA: TGTGCCAGCAGCGTAGGGGGGGCAAGGAGCACAGATACGCAGTATTTT.

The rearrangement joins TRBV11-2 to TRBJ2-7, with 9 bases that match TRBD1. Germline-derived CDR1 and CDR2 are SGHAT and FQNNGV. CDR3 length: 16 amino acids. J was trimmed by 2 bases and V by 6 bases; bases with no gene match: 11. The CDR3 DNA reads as TGTGCCAGCAGGGGCGCTCGGGACAGGGCTACCTACGAGCAGTACTTC. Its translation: CASRGARDRATYEQYF.

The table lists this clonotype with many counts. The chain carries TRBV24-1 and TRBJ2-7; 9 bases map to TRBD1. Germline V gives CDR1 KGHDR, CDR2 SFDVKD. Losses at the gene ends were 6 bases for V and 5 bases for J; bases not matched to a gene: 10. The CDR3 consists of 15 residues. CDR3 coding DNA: TGTGCCACCAGTCCTCCCGGGACAGGGATAAACGAGCAGTACTTC. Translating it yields CATSPPGTGINEQYF.

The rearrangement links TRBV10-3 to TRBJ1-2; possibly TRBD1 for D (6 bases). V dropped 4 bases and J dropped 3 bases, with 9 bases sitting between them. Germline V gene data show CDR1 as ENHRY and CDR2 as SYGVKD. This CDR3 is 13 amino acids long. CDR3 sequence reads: CAISVRGDYGYTF. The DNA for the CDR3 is TGTGCCATCAGTGTCAGGGGCGACTATGGCTACACCTTC.

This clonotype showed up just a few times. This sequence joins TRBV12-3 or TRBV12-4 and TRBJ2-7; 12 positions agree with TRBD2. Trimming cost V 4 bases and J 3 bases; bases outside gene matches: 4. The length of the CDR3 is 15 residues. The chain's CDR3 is CASSSQTSGGYEQYF. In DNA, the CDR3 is TGTGCCAGCAGTTCGCAGACTAGCGGGGGCTACGAGCAGTACTTC.